This TCR beta chain came from a study of blood T cells in healthy people across ages (dated by TCRdb to the mid-2010s). As for the study more broadly: In model experiments, template switching captured roughly one uniquely barcoded TCR beta cDNA molecule for every two T cells. Using deep sequencing normalized with unique cDNA molecular identifiers, the study measured how TCR beta repertoire diversity changes with age. The donors were divided into four age groups: young (average approximately 17 years), middle-aged (around 41), aged (around 59) and long-lived (about 79). To avoid experimental bias, donors of different ages were spread randomly across the sequencing lanes. Using the same blood draw, the study looked at two additional independent replicas of 1 million unique cDNA reads for two donors, one aged 18 to 29 and the other aged 80 or older. Overall results and qualifications from the work: Compared with the aged group, the long-lived group had more naive CD4+ T cells, fewer expanded clones and increased TCR diversity, a pattern suggesting age selection. Estimates of total diversity based on one million sequenced T cells were considered lower bounds and underestimates. Observed TCR beta diversity per million T cells fell roughly linearly with age, and a significant reduction was already apparent by age roughly 40. A strong correlation was found between observed TCR beta diversity and the percentage of naive T cells measured by flow cytometry. Bulk unsorted PBMC profiling prevented conclusive comparison of naive and antigen-experienced compartments. Because the CMV infection status of the donors was unknown, age-related changes in expanded clonotypes may potentially have been confounded.

Notes on this clonotype: This clone's antigen is unknown. Base qualities are not provided; no much larger clone lies one nucleotide away.

CDR1 and CDR2 are drawn from the germline V gene: MNHEY, SVGAGI. The CDR3 holds 15 amino acids from the cysteine to the phenylalanine. Only the CDR3 DNA stays, 45 bases, in frame from base 1. Trimming costs V 0 bases and J 15 bases, and their ends lie 21 bases apart. Libraries were built with 5' RACE. Instrument on record: Illumina HiSeq 2500. A second about 7 to 12 cycle PCR used a sample-barcoded 5' primer and a J-beta primer mix. Each TCR beta cDNA molecule received a unique molecular identifier from a template-switch 5' adaptor carrying 12 random nucleotides. At least 3 million CDR3-containing paired-end reads were obtained from each sample. All of the RNA was converted into first-strand cDNA using the Mint cDNA synthesis kit, with a TRBC-specific oligonucleotide serving as the primer. After uracil-DNA glycosylase treatment, a first 18-cycle PCR used universal primers M1SS and BC2_uni_R on all cDNA. The original methods were these. For normalization, 1 million high-quality reads, each with a distinct molecular identifier, were randomly selected from each sample. Instead of being binned into consensus sequences, reads that shared molecular identifiers were thrown out. MiTCR, run with a Q25 quality threshold and the strictest error-elimination algorithm, handled CDR3 identification, clonotype clustering and error correction. A nonparametric unseen species model using Euler transformation provided a lower-bound estimate of total TCR beta diversity. The public reads were quality trimmed at Q25 with fastp and then assembled into clones with MiXCR by TCRdb, keeping productive beta chains. Every distinct CDR3 protein forms one entry, paired with its most common genes and DNA. The V and J calls, along with clone size, are taken from TCRdb and not from the paper's own processing. The sample yields fewer than 950,000 distinct CDR3 sequences; 40% to 65% were counted once. Around 41% of the sample is in the top ten clones.

Donors were a few dozen systemically healthy Caucasian individuals from Russia aged roughly 6 to 90 years. Each donor gave about 9.8 milliliters of peripheral blood, drawn into EDTA-treated Vacutainer tubes. Ficoll-Paque density-gradient centrifugation was used to isolate PBMCs, with at least 7 million obtained per sample. Trizol reagent was used to extract total RNA from the PBMCs, yielding at least 5 micrograms per sample. The percentages of naive CD45RAhigh/CD27high T cells were determined by flow cytometry on a PBMC aliquot from every donor. This sequence uses TRBV6-5 and TRBJ2-4; a tentative D call is TRBD1 (6 bases match). The sequence was collected from a man older than 75 in good health. Sequencing was performed on blood. The DNA sequence is as follows: TGTGCCAGCAGTTACTCGACCCCGGGACAATACGAGCGGTACTTC. Protein translation: CASSYSTPGQYERYF.